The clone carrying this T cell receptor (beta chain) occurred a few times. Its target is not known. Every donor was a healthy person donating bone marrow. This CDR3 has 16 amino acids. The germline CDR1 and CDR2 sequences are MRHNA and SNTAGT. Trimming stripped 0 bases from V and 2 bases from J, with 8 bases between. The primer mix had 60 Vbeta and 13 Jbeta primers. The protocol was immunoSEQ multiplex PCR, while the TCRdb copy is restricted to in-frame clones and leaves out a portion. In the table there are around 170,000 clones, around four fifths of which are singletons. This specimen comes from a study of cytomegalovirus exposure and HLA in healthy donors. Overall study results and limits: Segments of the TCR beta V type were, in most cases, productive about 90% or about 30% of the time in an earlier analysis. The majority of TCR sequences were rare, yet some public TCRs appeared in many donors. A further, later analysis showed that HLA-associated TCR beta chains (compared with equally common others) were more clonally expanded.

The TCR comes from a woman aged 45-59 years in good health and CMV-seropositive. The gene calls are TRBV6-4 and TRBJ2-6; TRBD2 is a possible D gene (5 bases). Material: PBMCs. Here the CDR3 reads CASSDSVGAGANVLTF. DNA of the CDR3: TGTGCCAGCAGTGACTCTGTCGGGGCTGGGGCCAACGTCCTGACTTTC.